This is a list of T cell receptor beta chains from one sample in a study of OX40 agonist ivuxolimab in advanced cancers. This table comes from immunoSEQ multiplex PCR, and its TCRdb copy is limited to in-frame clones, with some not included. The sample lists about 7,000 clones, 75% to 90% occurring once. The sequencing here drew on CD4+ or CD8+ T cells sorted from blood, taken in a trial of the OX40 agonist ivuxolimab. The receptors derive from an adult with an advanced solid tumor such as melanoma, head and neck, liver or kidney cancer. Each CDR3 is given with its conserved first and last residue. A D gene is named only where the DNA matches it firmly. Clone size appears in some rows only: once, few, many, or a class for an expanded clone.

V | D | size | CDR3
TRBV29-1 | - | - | CSVEVGGELFF
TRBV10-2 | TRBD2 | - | CASSEILAGATAYEQYF
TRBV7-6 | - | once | CASSLESARGRQETQYF
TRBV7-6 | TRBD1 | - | CASSSSQGITGANVLTF
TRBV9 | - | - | CASSQSRTSGNTIYF
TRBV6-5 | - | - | CASSWNRVSSYNEQFF
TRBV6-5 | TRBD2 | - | CASRVTSGDYNEQFF
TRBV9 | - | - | CASSVAPGSDPKPREQFF
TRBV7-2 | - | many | CASSPYGGVGTEAFF
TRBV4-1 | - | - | CASNPLSGANVLTF
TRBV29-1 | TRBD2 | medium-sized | CSVEGGLSSGGPTDTQYF
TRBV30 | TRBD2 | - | CAWSGGALFPDTQYF
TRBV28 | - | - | CASSPLAGPSTDTQYF
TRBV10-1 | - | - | CASSESTSRNTYEQYF
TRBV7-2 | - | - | CASSLAVKVNTEAFF
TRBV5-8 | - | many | CASSLPGTPVVDGYTF
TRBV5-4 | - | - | CASSRAPSSYEQYF
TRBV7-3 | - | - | CASSLTGGNEQYF